This T cell receptor beta chain was captured in a study of blood T cell repertoires in COVID-19. Study details: Spain, Italy and the United States supplied samples that represented acute and convalescent COVID-19. The analysed material was cDNA or gDNA that came from T cells, B-cell-depleted T cells, or PBMCs.

The repertoire was sequenced with immunoSEQ multiplex PCR; TCRdb's copy has only in-frame clones and lacks some. The table lists 140,000 or so clones, roughly four fifths of them singletons. The CDR3 has 16 residues. Looked up from germline, CDR1 is SEHNR and CDR2 is FQNEAQ (reference sequence). V gave up 6 bases and J gave up 4 bases; unmatched junction bases: 6. Sequenced: peripheral blood. The origin of this receptor is a human donor in a cohort sampled during active COVID-19. This chain joins TRBV7-9 and TRBJ2-2, with 12 bases identical to TRBD1. The DNA for the CDR3 is TGTGCCAGCAGATCTCCGGGACAGGGGGCCACCGGGGAGCTGTTTTTT. Its protein is CASRSPGQGATGELFF.